This TCR beta chain was sequenced for a study of blood T cell repertoires in COVID-19. Study at large: Samples of COVID-19 (acute and convalescent) were obtained from the United States, Italy and Spain. From T cells, B-cell-depleted T cells, or PBMCs came the material, which was cDNA or gDNA.

CDR1 is SGHTA, CDR2 FQGNSA, per germline. This CDR3 contains 16 residues. V was cut by 3 bases and J by 4 bases, with 16 bases left in between. As processed by the authors: Amplifying reference gene primers gave estimates of nucleated cell counts. TCRdb keeps only in-frame clones here, not all; method: immunoSEQ multiplex PCR. V and J calls and clone size come straight from that table; D and trimming were deduced from the DNA. This table has 150,000 to 200,000 clones, roughly 80% appearing once. The TCR was taken from an elderly woman with acute or convalescent COVID-19. The genes are TRBV7-2 and TRBJ2-1; maybe TRBD1 (6 bases). Sequencing was done on a sample of peripheral blood. CDR3 sequence (DNA): TGTGCCAGCAGCTTCCCTTTGGGACAACGATACAATGAGCAGTTCTTC. Its translation is CASSFPLGQRYNEQFF. Looking up the rest from reference TRBV7-2 and TRBJ2-1 gives the full variable domain: GAGVSQSPSNKVTEKGKDVELRCDPISGHTALYWYRQSLGQGLEFLIYFQGNSAPDKSGLPSDRFSAERTGGSVSTLTIQRTQQEDSAVYLCASSFPLGQRYNEQFFGPGTRLTVL.